The present T cell receptor beta chain was sequenced within a study of T cells in localized non-small cell lung cancer. The table came from immunoSEQ multiplex PCR; TCRdb's copy has only in-frame clones and leaves some out. The sample lists just over 3,000 clones; around 23% were seen once. Points on this clone: Its target is not known.

Germline CDR1 reads SGHNT; CDR2 reads YENEEA. The ends were cut back, 3 bases at V and 6 bases at J, with 16 bases in the middle. This CDR3 is built from 15 residues. Study-wide findings and caveats: Among the top 100 tumor clones, a median approximately 62 appeared in adjacent lung.

This clonotype was sampled from a woman aged 40-69 years with stage I lung adenocarcinoma. This chain links TRBV11-3 with TRBJ2-3; possible D gene TRBD1, 6 bases. This sample comprised lung tumor tissue, obtained before any cancer treatment. This CDR3 reads CASSLTGQSGDTQYF. In DNA, the CDR3 is TGTGCCAGCAGCTTGACTGGACAGTCCGGGGATACGCAGTATTTT.